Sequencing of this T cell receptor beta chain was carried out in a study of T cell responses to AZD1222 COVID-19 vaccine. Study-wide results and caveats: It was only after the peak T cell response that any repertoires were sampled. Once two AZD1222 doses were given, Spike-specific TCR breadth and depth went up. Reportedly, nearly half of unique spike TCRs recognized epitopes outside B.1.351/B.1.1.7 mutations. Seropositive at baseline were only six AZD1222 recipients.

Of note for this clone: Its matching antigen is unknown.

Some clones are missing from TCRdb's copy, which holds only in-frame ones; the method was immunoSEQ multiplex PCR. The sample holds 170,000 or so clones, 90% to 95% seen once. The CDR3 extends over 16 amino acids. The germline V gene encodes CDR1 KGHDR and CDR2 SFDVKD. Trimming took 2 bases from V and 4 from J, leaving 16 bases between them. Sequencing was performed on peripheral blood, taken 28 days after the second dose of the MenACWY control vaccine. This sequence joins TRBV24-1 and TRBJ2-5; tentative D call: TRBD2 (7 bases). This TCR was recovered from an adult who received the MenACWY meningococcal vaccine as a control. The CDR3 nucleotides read TGTGCCACCAGTGATTACGCGGCGGGGGCGGGAGAGACCCAGTACTTC. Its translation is CATSDYAAGAGETQYF.